These 32 T cell receptor beta chains came from one sample sequenced in a study of T-cell memory formation after mild COVID-19. One entry per CDR3 protein, called by TCRdb with MiXCR from the 5' RACE reads. The top ten hold 41% of the sample, which has some 82,000 distinct CDR3 sequences, 9.5% to 15% seen once. Sequencing was carried out using PBMCs or a T cell subset sorted from them (not recorded which). These receptors all come from a man aged 18 to 30 who had mild COVID-19 (a few samples of this study predate the infection). Cell type and time point are not known.

The rearrangement links TRBV29-1 to TRBJ2-7; D assignment may be TRBD1 or TRBD2 (5 bases each). Germline V gives CDR1 SQVTM, CDR2 ANQGSEA. The CDR3 is 13 residues long. V lost 5 bases and J 3 bases, leaving 14 bases between the germline ends. The CDR3, as DNA: TGCAGCGTTTCGGGGCCAGCTAACTACGAGCAGTACTTC. It specifies CSVSGPANYEQYF.

This chain uses TRBV7-9 with TRBJ2-2, with D uncertain. Trimming stripped 4 bases from V and 3 bases from J, with 9 bases between. Germline CDR1 SEHNR, CDR2 FQNEAQ (reference sequence). The CDR3 extends over 14 amino acids. CDR3 DNA sequence: TGTGCCAGCAGCTCTAGTCGGGACACCGGGGAGCTGTTTTTT. This translates into CASSSSRDTGELFF.

This clonotype was seen a handful of times. In DNA, the CDR3 is TGTGCCAGCAGCTTAGGGGTAGGGTCCGAGCAGTACGTC. Translation: CASSLGVGSEQYV. The gene calls are TRBV7-2 and TRBJ2-7, with unresolved D. Germline-derived CDR1 and CDR2 are SGHTA and FQGNSA. V lost 1 base and J 6 bases, leaving 10 bases between the germline ends. This CDR3 spans 13 amino acids.

The chain couples TRBV12-3 or TRBV12-4 to TRBJ2-5; tentative D call: TRBD1 (6 bases). Deletions cut 5 bases from V and 3 bases from J, with 16 bases between. The CDR3 runs to 15 residues. The CDR3 bases are TGTGCCAGCAGTGATCCGGGACAACGGGAAGAGACCCAGTACTTC. Protein product: CASSDPGQREETQYF.

The table lists this clonotype with a few counts. The rearrangement uses TRBV7-9 and TRBJ2-5; D remains ambiguous. This CDR3 region has 15 residues. V was cut by 4 bases and J by 5 bases, with 17 bases left in between. The germline gives CDR1 SEHNR, CDR2 FQNEAQ (reference sequence). This CDR3 is CASSSPVGSGETQYF. The CDR3 nucleotides are TGTGCCAGCAGCTCACCAGTGGGAAGTGGGGAGACCCAGTACTTC.

This clonotype has a handful of counts. This chain joins TRBV3-1 and TRBJ2-5; D is possibly TRBD1 (6 bases). CDR3 length: 15 residues. CDR1 LGHDT and CDR2 YNNKEL come from the germline V gene (reference sequence). The V end was cut by 4 bases, the J end by 1 base, with 13 bases between. The CDR3 reads CASSPSGQSQETQYF. Written as DNA, the CDR3 is TGTGCCAGCAGCCCGAGCGGACAGTCCCAAGAGACCCAGTACTTC.

The chain recombines TRBV6-2 or TRBV6-3 with TRBJ2-7; D gene uncertain. This CDR3 comprises 12 residues. Per germline, CDR1 MNHEY and CDR2 SVGEGT. Trimming cost V 1 base and J 4 bases, with 5 bases left between them. The DNA for the CDR3 is TGTGCCAGCAGTTACTACTCGTACGAGCAGTACTTC. It translates to CASSYYSYEQYF.

This clonotype has more than one count but fewer than ten. The chain uses TRBV5-6 and TRBJ2-3; D tentatively fits TRBD1 or TRBD2 (5 bases each). The CDR3 sequence is 14 residues long. V was pared by 3 bases and J by 0 bases, with 8 bases between. Per germline, CDR1 SGHDT and CDR2 YYEEEE. CDR3 bases: TGTGCCAGCAGCTGGGACGGAAGCACAGATACGCAGTATTTT. This sequence encodes CASSWDGSTDTQYF.

This clonotype was observed a handful of times. The chain joins TRBV3-1 to TRBJ1-2; 7 bases are a match to TRBD1. Trimming cost V 5 bases and J 8 bases; bases outside gene matches: 11. Germline lookup yields CDR1 LGHDT and CDR2 YNNKEL (reference sequence). The CDR3 covers 14 residues. The CDR3 sequence is CASSAQGPLDGYTF. The CDR3 nucleotides read TGTGCCAGCAGCGCACAGGGGCCTCTCGACGGCTACACCTTC.

This clonotype was recorded a few times. The chain is built from TRBV4-3 and TRBJ2-7; tentatively, D is TRBD2 (5 bases). The CDR3 has 15 residues. The V gene lost 3 bases and the J gene lost 6 bases, with 18 bases spanning the gap. Germline V gene data show CDR1 as LGHNA and CDR2 as YSLEER. The chain's CDR3 is CASSQRVHEGLEQYF. CDR3 bases: TGCGCCAGCAGCCAGAGGGTCCACGAGGGCCTCGAGCAGTACTTC.

This clonotype came up a few times. This chain connects TRBV4-1 to TRBJ2-2, with 11 bases that match TRBD1. Germline CDR1 MGHRA, CDR2 YSYEKL. V shed 3 bases and J 4 bases; nucleotides not matched to a gene: 7. The CDR3 is 17 amino acids. The CDR3 region has the DNA TGCGCCAGCAGCCAGACGGACAGGGGGCTAGGCACCGGGGAGCTGTTTTTT. Translated, it gives CASSQTDRGLGTGELFF.

There are a few counts of this clonotype. This rearrangement joins TRBV29-1 to TRBJ2-7; TRBD2 might be the D (5 bases). The CDR3 consists of 15 residues. Germline CDR1 reads SQVTM; CDR2 reads ANQGSEA. The germline V and J ends were trimmed by 3 bases and 2 bases, with 17 bases remaining between them. The CDR3 is CSVDLIVGEAYEQYF. The CDR3 nucleotides read TGCAGCGTTGATCTGATCGTGGGAGAGGCCTACGAGCAGTACTTC.

The chain employs TRBV29-1 and TRBJ2-7; the D is unclear. This CDR3 contains 12 residues. The germline V gene encodes CDR1 SQVTM and CDR2 ANQGSEA. V lost 6 bases and J 4 bases, leaving 13 bases between the germline ends. CDR3 sequence reads: CSVRMGSYEQYF. The CDR3 DNA reads as TGCAGCGTCCGGATGGGCTCATACGAGCAGTACTTC.

This clonotype came up many times. This chain joins TRBV15 and TRBJ2-3, with TRBD2 matching over 9 bases. CDR1 is LNHNV, CDR2 YYDKDF, per germline (reference sequence). The V and J ends lost 3 bases and 0 bases, in that order; junction bases with no gene match: 10. This CDR3 is built from 18 residues. DNA of the CDR3: TGTGCCACCAGCAGTCTTCCGGGACTAGCCTCTAGCACAGATACGCAGTATTTT. This encodes CATSSLPGLASSTDTQYF. The whole variable domain, remainder taken from reference TRBV15 and TRBJ2-3, is DAMVIQNPRYQVTQFGKPVTLSCSQTLNHNVMYWYQQKSSQAPKLLFHYYDKDFNNEADTPDNFQSRRPNTSFCFLDIRSPGLGDTAMYLCATSSLPGLASSTDTQYFGPGTRLTVL.

The chain has TRBV4-1 and TRBJ1-2; no firm D call. The CDR3 contains 13 residues. The germline CDR1 and CDR2 sequences are MGHRA and YSYEKL. The V end lost 2 bases, the J end lost 2 bases, and 6 bases lay between the germline ends. The DNA of the CDR3 is TGCGCCAGCAGCCAAACAACCAACTATGGCTACACCTTC. It translates to CASSQTTNYGYTF.

The chain joins TRBV3-1 to TRBJ2-7, with 9 nucleotides matching TRBD1. Germline CDR1 reads LGHDT; CDR2 reads YNNKEL (reference sequence). This CDR3 has 16 amino acids. Trimming cost V 4 bases and J 4 bases; bases outside gene matches: 11. CDR3 bases: TGTGCCAGCAGCCCGACCCCGCGGGACAGGGCATACGAGCAGTACTTC. Its protein is CASSPTPRDRAYEQYF.

The J gene is TRBJ2-2, the V gene TRBV10-3; possible D gene TRBD2, 6 bases. This CDR3 spans 15 amino acids. V lost 2 bases, J lost 6 bases, and 13 bases lay in between. Germline values: CDR1 ENHRY, CDR2 SYGVKD. CDR3 sequence reads: CAISEPGDSSGELFF. CDR3 sequence (DNA): TGTGCCATCAGTGAGCCGGGGGATTCGTCCGGGGAGCTGTTTTTT.

This clonotype was found a few times. This chain uses TRBV27 with TRBJ2-7; 10 bases align to TRBD1. Germline lookup yields CDR1 MNHEY and CDR2 SMNVEV (reference sequence). Unmatched junction bases numbered 5, after V lost 5 bases and J lost 1 base. The CDR3 extends over 15 amino acids. The CDR3 DNA reads as TGTGCCAGCAGTCCGGGACAGGGGCTTTCCTACGAGCAGTACTTC. It specifies CASSPGQGLSYEQYF.

This clonotype was counted many times. This chain connects TRBV4-3 to TRBJ2-5, with D maybe TRBD2 (7 bases). The V end lost 4 bases, the J end lost 4 bases, and 13 bases lay between the germline ends. This CDR3 region has 14 residues. CDR1 is LGHNA and CDR2 is YSLEER in the germline V gene. This chain's CDR3 is CASSLKGGVETQYF. DNA of the CDR3: TGCGCCAGCAGCCTAAAGGGGGGGGTAGAGACCCAGTACTTC.

The gene calls are TRBV6-2 or TRBV6-3 and TRBJ2-7; 7 bases are shared with TRBD2. This CDR3 is 14 amino acids long. J lost 1 base, V lost 8 bases, and 8 bases had no gene match. Looked up from germline, CDR1 is MNHEY and CDR2 is SVGEGT. In DNA, the CDR3 is TGTGCCAGCTCTCCTAGCGGTCCTTCCTACGAGCAGTACTTC. Amino acids: CASSPSGPSYEQYF.

There are a few counts of this clonotype. This chain links TRBV29-1 with TRBJ1-2, with D possibly matching TRBD1 (5 bases). Trimming stripped 5 bases from V and 5 bases from J, with 21 bases between. CDR1 and CDR2 (germline): SQVTM, ANQGSEA. The CDR3 runs to 15 residues. The CDR3: CSVYPTSGTFYGYTF. In DNA, the CDR3 is TGCAGCGTTTACCCTACCTCAGGGACCTTTTATGGCTACACCTTC.

This chain connects TRBV14 to TRBJ2-5, with D perhaps being TRBD1 or TRBD2 (5 bases each). V was cut by 2 bases and J by 2 bases, with 15 bases left in between. This CDR3 spans 16 amino acids. Germline CDR1 is SGHDN and CDR2 is FVKESK. CDR3 protein: CASSQYWLREQETQYF. In nucleotides, the CDR3 is TGTGCCAGCAGCCAATACTGGCTCAGGGAGCAAGAGACCCAGTACTTC.

The chain uses TRBV5-1 and TRBJ2-7; 10 bases map to TRBD1. CDR1 and CDR2 from the germline V gene are SGHRS and YFSETQ. The CDR3 loop spans 14 amino acids. V was clipped by 4 bases and J by 7 bases; unmatched bases: 8. DNA for the CDR3: TGCGCCAGCAGCCCCACGACAGGGGGCGAGGAGCAGTACTTC. Translation: CASSPTTGGEEQYF.

Only a few counts were recorded for this clonotype. This chain connects TRBV5-6 to TRBJ2-1; D gene ambiguous. The CDR3 is 12 residues long. Germline V gene lookup returns CDR1 SGHDT and CDR2 YYEEEE. Trimming stripped 3 bases from V and 7 bases from J, with 8 bases between. The CDR3 nucleotides are TGTGCCAGCAGCTCGCCGATGAATGAGCAGTTCTTC. It specifies CASSSPMNEQFF.

With regard to this clonotype: The junction and the germline gene differ at one end; a read error may be behind it. This chain connects TRBV6-5 to TRBJ2-7; 11 bases map to TRBD1. Germline lookup yields CDR1 MNHEY and CDR2 SVGAGI. CDR3 length: 13 amino acids. CDR3 sequence: CASSGQGAYGQYF. The DNA of the CDR3 is TGTGCCAGCAGCGGACAGGGGGCCTACGGGCAGTACTTC.

The J gene is TRBJ2-1, the V gene TRBV12-3 or TRBV12-4; TRBD1 matches at 8 bases. The CDR3 extends over 16 amino acids. The trim removed 3 bases at V and 7 bases at J, leaving 11 bases unmatched. CDR3 residues: CASSFLPRGTGNEQFF. The CDR3 DNA sequence: TGTGCCAGCAGTTTCCTACCCAGAGGGACAGGTAATGAGCAGTTCTTC.

The CDR3 sequence: CASRLLREHEQYF. The CDR3 DNA sequence: TGTGCCAGCAGACTGTTGAGGGAGCACGAGCAGTACTTC. This chain uses TRBV5-6 with TRBJ2-7; D may be TRBD2 (5 bases). The CDR3 extends over 13 amino acids. Trimming left V 5 bases short and J 5 bases short, with 14 bases between. From germline, CDR1 is SGHDT and CDR2 YYEEEE. Filled out from reference TRBV5-6 and TRBJ2-7, the complete variable domain reads DAGVTQSPTHLIKTRGQQVTLRCSPKSGHDTVSWYQQALGQGPQFIFQYYEEEERQRGNFPDRFSGHQFPNYSSELNVNALLLGDSALYLCASRLLREHEQYFGPGTRLTVT.

This chain links TRBV12-5 with TRBJ1-2; TRBD1 agrees at 8 bases. The CDR3 runs 12 residues. V shed 4 bases and J 10 bases; nucleotides not matched to a gene: 5. The germline gives CDR1 LGHNT, CDR2 FRNRAP. This CDR3 reads CASGYTGGLYTF. CDR3 sequence (DNA): TGTGCTAGTGGTTACACAGGGGGTCTCTACACCTTC.

This sequence joins TRBV7-2 and TRBJ2-1; D unresolved. The CDR3 covers 18 residues. Trimming removed 1 base from V and 0 bases from J, with 16 bases in between. Per the germline V gene, CDR1 is SGHTA and CDR2 is FQGNSA. CDR3 DNA: TGTGCCAGCAGCTTAGTGGTAATGGTGGGAAGCTCCTACAATGAGCAGTTCTTC. Translated, it gives CASSLVVMVGSSYNEQFF. Combining the CDR3 with reference TRBV7-2 and TRBJ2-1 gives the whole variable domain GAGVSQSPSNKVTEKGKDVELRCDPISGHTALYWYRQSLGQGLEFLIYFQGNSAPDKSGLPSDRFSAERTGGSVSTLTIQRTQQEDSAVYLCASSLVVMVGSSYNEQFFGPGTRLTVL.

The chain combines TRBV4-3 with TRBJ2-1; 9 nucleotides align to TRBD2. From germline, CDR1 is LGHNA and CDR2 YSLEER. The trim removed 1 base at V and 9 bases at J, leaving 7 bases unmatched. The CDR3 extends over 15 amino acids. CDR3 nucleotides: TGCGCCAGCAGCCAAGGCGCGGGGGGGCTCGGTGAGCAGTTCTTC. Its protein product is CASSQGAGGLGEQFF.

In its sample, this clonotype was seen a few times. V gene TRBV6-5 combines with J gene TRBJ1-4; D unclear. The germline V gene has CDR1 MNHEY and CDR2 SVGAGI. This CDR3 has 14 amino acids. Trimming pared 3 bases from V and 0 bases from J, leaving 5 bases between. Written as DNA, the CDR3 is TGTGCCAGCAGTTATGCCGCAACTAATGAAAAACTGTTTTTT. It specifies CASSYAATNEKLFF.

J is TRBJ2-3 and V is TRBV7-9; 7 nucleotides match TRBD2. The CDR3 totals 16 residues. Germline V gene sequence: CDR1 SEHNR, CDR2 FQNEAQ (reference sequence). Losses at the gene ends were 4 bases for V and 6 bases for J; bases not matched to a gene: 13. The CDR3, as DNA: TGTGCCAGCAGCTCCTCGCGGGGGTCCGGGGAGGATACGCAGTATTTT. As protein: CASSSSRGSGEDTQYF.